This paragraph covers one T cell receptor (beta chain) sequence. Approximately 100 mL of blood, on average, came from one heparinised draw per donor. In all sorted populations, purity surpassed 95%. From germline, CDR1 is MGHDK and CDR2 SYGVNS. The CDR3 extends over 15 amino acids. Germline trimming cut 0 bases from V and 8 bases from J; bases unmatched to any gene: 4. TCRB transcripts that were expressed got sequenced, as all of the isolated RNA had been reverse transcribed. Assay: immunoSEQ multiplex PCR; the TCRdb copy retains only in-frame clones and omits some. This table holds 350,000 or so clones, less than 20% found once. The data stem from a study of beta chain features in type 1 diabetes. Study at large: Patients were similar to healthy donors in age and gender (as well as in cell yields).

The chain links TRBV25-1 to TRBJ1-4; 9 bases are shared with TRBD1. This TCR was recovered from a woman aged 18-30 years in good health. Sample: naive CD4+ T cells from blood. CDR3 region: CASSEYRTGEEKLFF. The CDR3 region has the DNA TGTGCCAGCAGTGAATACAGGACAGGGGAGGAAAAACTGTTTTTT.